This TCR beta chain stems from a study of cytomegalovirus exposure and HLA in healthy donors. Background on the study: Within an early data release were 80 million to 90 million unique TCRs drawn from HLA-typed donors.

Use of 60 Vbeta and 13 Jbeta primers characterized the PCR. Assay used: immunoSEQ multiplex PCR; TCRdb lists only in-frame clones, some missing. This table has 150,000 to 160,000 clones, around 68% appearing once. This clone came up a few times. Germline CDR1 is MNHNS and CDR2 is SASEGT. The CDR3 sequence is 16 residues long. Trimming pared 2 bases from V and 4 bases from J, leaving 17 bases between. This chain connects TRBV6-1 to TRBJ2-5; TRBD1 is a possible D gene (6 bases). The sequenced sample was PBMCs. The TCR was taken from a young man in good health and CMV-seronegative. For the CDR3, the DNA is TGTGCCAGCAGTGAAATCACAGGGTTGGCGGGAGAGACCCAGTACTTC. This gives the protein CASSEITGLAGETQYF.